One sample yielded the 9 T cell receptor beta chains listed below, sequenced in a study of PD-1 blockade in classical Hodgkin lymphoma. Time point reported: cycle 4 day 1 (C4D1), after six to seven weeks of nivolumab. Exposure to brentuximab vedotin varied, and each patient had relapsed following autologous stem cell transplantation. Some clones are missing from TCRdb's copy, which holds only in-frame ones; the method was immunoSEQ multiplex PCR. The data contain over 20,000 clones, approximately 80% of them seen just once; the ten biggest clones take up around 7.2%. Sequences were derived from peripheral blood mononuclear cells (PBMCs), sampled before the fourth cycle of nivolumab. All receptors come from a human donor with classical Hodgkin lymphoma.

The V call is TRBV4-1, the J call TRBJ2-1, with D uncertain. Germline V lookup: CDR1 MGHRA, CDR2 YSYEKL. V was trimmed by 0 bases and J by 9 bases, leaving 12 bases between them. This CDR3 spans 14 amino acids. Here the CDR3 DNA reads TGCGCCAGCAGCCAAGATAGAGGTAGGAGTGAGCAGTTCTTC. Amino acids: CASSQDRGRSEQFF.

As concerns this clone: Germline is not matched at one junction end, which may reflect a read error. The chain combines TRBV29-1 with TRBJ1-4, with a tentative D call TRBD1 (5 bases). The germline V gene has CDR1 SQVTM and CDR2 ANQGSEA. The CDR3 runs to 12 residues. CDR3 residues: CSVEAGRRKTVF. The CDR3 DNA reads TGCAGCGTTGAGGCAGGGCGGCGAAAAACTGTTTTT.

The V call is TRBV18, the J call TRBJ2-5, with D possibly TRBD1 on 5 matching bases. Germline CDR1 reads KGHSH; CDR2 reads LQKENI. The CDR3 sequence is 13 residues long. V lost 4 bases to trimming and J lost 5 bases, with 11 bases between them. The CDR3 sequence is CASSHRQTETQYF. As DNA, the CDR3 is TGTGCCAGCTCACATCGACAGACGGAGACCCAGTACTTC.

The rearrangement uses TRBV7-2 and TRBJ1-5, with a weak D call TRBD1 (6 bases). From germline, CDR1 is SGHTA and CDR2 FQGNSA. V lost 4 bases and J lost 2, with 9 bases in between. This CDR3 is 14 amino acids long. In DNA, the CDR3 is TGTGCCAGCAGCTGGTCAGGGGGCAATCAGCCCCAGCATTTT. It specifies CASSWSGGNQPQHF.

The chain combines TRBV4-1 with TRBJ2-7; the D gene is possibly TRBD2 (7 bases). The CDR3 is made up of 17 amino acids. Germline V lookup: CDR1 MGHRA, CDR2 YSYEKL. Trimming stripped 3 bases from V and 2 bases from J, with 20 bases between. The DNA of the CDR3 is TGCGCCAGCAGCCAGACGATGCTCGGGGGGCGTACCTACGAGCAGTACTTC. It translates to CASSQTMLGGRTYEQYF.

The V gene is TRBV5-8, the J gene TRBJ2-7, with a tentative D call TRBD1 (5 bases). CDR1 and CDR2 (germline): SGHTS, YDEGEE. This CDR3 spans 11 amino acids. The V gene lost 6 bases and the J gene lost 9 bases, with 13 bases spanning the gap. The CDR3 nucleotides read TGTGCCAGCACCCTTGGGGCCTCGCAGTACTTC. Translation gives CASTLGASQYF.

This chain uses TRBV7-2 with TRBJ1-4, with TRBD1 as a possible D gene (6 bases). The CDR3 is 16 residues long. The germline V gene encodes CDR1 SGHTA and CDR2 FQGNSA. V lost 5 bases to trimming and J lost 10 bases, with 23 bases between them. The CDR3 loop reads CASSTSGTRAYGKLFF. For the CDR3, the DNA is TGTGCCAGCAGCACCAGCGGGACAAGGGCATATGGAAAACTGTTTTTT.

J is TRBJ2-2 and V is TRBV7-9; D remains unclear. Germline CDR1 is SEHNR and CDR2 is FQNEAQ (reference sequence). Trimming cost V 5 bases and J 5 bases, with 6 bases left between them. The CDR3 has 12 amino acids. CDR3 nucleotide sequence: TGTGCCAGCAGCCCTATGACCGGGGAGCTGTTTTTT. The encoded protein is CASSPMTGELFF.

This clone was recorded only once. The CDR3 DNA is TGTGCCAGCAGTGAAATCCAGCGGGGGGCAGATACGCAGTATTTT. This sequence encodes CASSEIQRGADTQYF. This chain connects TRBV6-1 to TRBJ2-3; 9 nucleotides match TRBD2. This CDR3 region has 15 residues. Germline lookup yields CDR1 MNHNS and CDR2 SASEGT. After removal of 2 bases from V and 4 bases from J, the junction contained 4 bases not matched to a gene.